What follows is one T cell receptor beta chain and its context. This sample was taken from a study of T-cell reconstitution after alpha-beta-depleted transplantation in children. Unique molecular identifiers were incorporated when the TCRbeta library was constructed. One entry per CDR3 protein results from TCRdb running MiXCR on the PCR reads. The data show over 550,000 distinct CDR3 sequences, 10% seen once. Trimming cost V 10 bases and J 0 bases; bases outside gene matches: 6. The CDR3 has 14 amino acids. The V gene's germline CDR1 is ENHRY and CDR2 SYGVKD. The clonotype was recovered from a human donor who donated a stem cell graft to a child with acute myeloid leukemia. J is TRBJ1-5 and V is TRBV10-3, with 7 bases identical to TRBD1. The sequenced sample was PBMCs from the stem cell graft donor, obtained from the stem cell graft. The CDR3 bases are TGTGCCACTGGGACAGAGAATAGCAATCAGCCCCAGCATTTT. This encodes CATGTENSNQPQHF.